Presented here are 4 T cell receptor beta chains from one specimen sequenced in a study of blood T cells in healthy people across ages. For the second PCR, which ran for 7 to 11 cycles, a sample-barcoded 5' primer and a J-beta primer mix were used. TCRdb re-called the 5' RACE reads through MiXCR, storing one row per CDR3 protein. The table has roughly 930,000 distinct CDR3 sequences, 45% to 50% seen once. Sequencing used blood. The receptors come from a man aged 25-45 years in good health.

J is TRBJ1-2 and V is TRBV7-2, with 9 bases identical to TRBD1. Germline V gene lookup returns CDR1 SGHTA and CDR2 FQGNSA. Germline trimming cut 5 bases from V and 5 bases from J; bases unmatched to any gene: 6. The CDR3 length is 14 residues. The CDR3 DNA sequence: TGTGCCAGCAGCGGAAGGACAGGGGCATATGGCTACACCTTC. Encoded protein: CASSGRTGAYGYTF.

This sequence joins TRBV20-1 and TRBJ2-4, with TRBD1 matching over 7 bases. The tail of the sequence fits TRBJ2-7 better, so the J call may be wrong. Germline assignment: CDR1 DFQATT and CDR2 SNEGSKA (reference sequence). The CDR3 consists of 10 residues. CDR3 sequence: CSAGTDEQYF. The CDR3 DNA sequence: TGCAGTGCCGGGACAGACGAGCAGTACTTC.

This clonotype occurred a few times. The chain couples TRBV6-5 to TRBJ1-5, with a possible D match to TRBD1 (5 bases). Trimming pared 5 bases from V and 6 bases from J, leaving 14 bases between. CDR1 MNHEY and CDR2 SVGAGI come from the germline V gene. CDR3 length equals 14 residues. CDR3 DNA: TGTGCCAGCAGTACACGGGGGGAGGTTCAGCCCCAGCATTTT. It translates to CASSTRGEVQPQHF.

This rearrangement joins TRBV5-1 to TRBJ2-5; a possible D gene is TRBD1 (5 bases). Germline V gives CDR1 SGHRS, CDR2 YFSETQ. This CDR3 is built from 14 residues. V was trimmed by 2 bases and J by 1 base, leaving 9 bases between them. The DNA for the CDR3 is TGCGCCAGCAGCTTCGGACATCCCCAAGAGACCCAGTACTTC. Translating it yields CASSFGHPQETQYF.